These 27 T cell receptor beta chains came from one sample sequenced in a study of cytomegalovirus exposure and HLA in healthy donors. Primers included in the PCR were 60 Vbeta and 13 Jbeta primers. Here immunoSEQ multiplex PCR was the method, and the copy in TCRdb shows in-frame clones only, minus some. The table lists about 120,000 clones, about three quarters of them singletons. The specimen sequenced was PBMCs. The receptors were sampled from a woman aged 40 to 49 in good health and CMV-seropositive.

On this clone: At one of its ends the junction is not consistent with the germline gene, which may arise from a read error. V and J are TRBV5-4 and TRBJ1-3, with 8 bases fitting TRBD1. The CDR3 consists of 13 residues. Germline loops: CDR1 SGHNT, CDR2 YYREEE (reference sequence). The DNA of the CDR3 is TGTGCCAGCAGTTTGGACAGGGCCGACACCATATATTTT. This codes for CASSLDRADTIYF.

The chain employs TRBV29-1 and TRBJ2-7; 9 bases are a match to TRBD1. Losses at the gene ends were 3 bases for V and 1 base for J; bases not matched to a gene: 1. This CDR3 spans 13 amino acids. CDR1 is SQVTM, CDR2 ANQGSEA, per germline. CDR3: CSVDGTGSYEQYF. The CDR3 coding sequence is TGCAGCGTTGATGGGACAGGGTCCTACGAGCAGTACTTC.

The V call is TRBV7-6, the J call TRBJ2-5; D gene uncertain. The CDR3 extends over 15 amino acids. V was clipped by 1 base and J by 1 base, with 10 bases between them. Germline V CDR1 and CDR2: SGHVS, FNYEAQ. This chain's CDR3 is CASSLDQFSQETQYF. In DNA, the CDR3 is TGTGCCAGCAGCTTAGATCAGTTCAGCCAAGAGACCCAGTACTTC.

Turning to this clone: This same CDR3 is encoded by further DNA sequences in the sample. The rearrangement uses TRBV7-9 and TRBJ1-3; 7 positions match TRBD1. This CDR3 spans 14 amino acids. Germline lookup yields CDR1 SEHNR and CDR2 FQNEAQ (reference sequence). V lost 5 bases and J lost 4; bases outside the gene matches: 5. The CDR3 nucleotides are TGTGCCAGCAGCCTGGGACAGCGGGGAAACACCATATATTTT. Encoded protein: CASSLGQRGNTIYF.

This clone was seen a single time. The rearrangement joins TRBV9 to TRBJ2-3; D is ambiguous. Germline CDR1 SGDLS, CDR2 YYNGEE. The CDR3 sequence is 14 residues long. The V and J ends lost 3 bases and 2 bases respectively, with 10 bases between them. The chain's CDR3 is CASSARVNTDTQYF. CDR3 bases: TGTGCCAGCAGCGCCCGGGTCAACACAGATACGCAGTATTTT.

This clone was seen just once. The chain links TRBV5-6 to TRBJ1-3; D remains ambiguous. Trimming shortened V by 4 bases and J by 1 base, and 12 bases separated the two germline ends. The germline CDR1 and CDR2 sequences are SGHDT and YYEEEE. The CDR3 is 15 residues long. The CDR3 spells CASSPFRSSGNTIYF. In DNA, the CDR3 is TGTGCCAGCAGCCCGTTTCGGAGTTCTGGAAACACCATATATTTT.

The chain is built from TRBV30 and TRBJ2-5; possible D gene TRBD2, 6 bases. The V end lost 2 bases, the J end lost 7 bases, and 14 bases lay between the germline ends. Germline values: CDR1 GTSNPN, CDR2 SVGIG (reference sequence). The CDR3 loop spans 13 amino acids. The CDR3 region is CAWSRGQAGTQYF. The CDR3 region has the DNA TGTGCCTGGAGTAGGGGCCAAGCGGGGACCCAGTACTTC. The full variable domain, rest sourced from reference TRBV30 and TRBJ2-5, is SQTIHQWPATLVQPVGSPLSLECTVEGTSNPNLYWYRQAAGRGLQLLFYSVGIGQISSEVPQNLSASRPQDRQFILSSKKLLLSDSGFYLCAWSRGQAGTQYFGPGTRLLVL.

V gene TRBV7-2 combines with J gene TRBJ2-7; a weak D match, TRBD1 (5 bases). CDR3 length: 16 residues. Germline V lookup: CDR1 SGHTA, CDR2 FQGNSA. The V end lost 3 bases, the J end lost 0 bases, and 15 bases lay between the germline ends. In nucleotides, the CDR3 is TGTGCCAGCAGCTTTCCGGCAGGGAAACCCTCCTACGAGCAGTACTTC. Its protein is CASSFPAGKPSYEQYF. Complete variable domain (other parts from reference TRBV7-2 and TRBJ2-7): GAGVSQSPSNKVTEKGKDVELRCDPISGHTALYWYRQSLGQGLEFLIYFQGNSAPDKSGLPSDRFSAERTGGSVSTLTIQRTQQEDSAVYLCASSFPAGKPSYEQYFGPGTRLTVT.

CDR3 sequence: CATSRSQGSTEAFF. The CDR3 DNA sequence: TGTGCCACCAGCAGATCACAGGGAAGCACTGAAGCTTTCTTT. The gene calls are TRBV15 and TRBJ1-1; the D gene is possibly TRBD1 (6 bases). The CDR3 loop spans 14 amino acids. V lost 2 bases and J 4 bases, leaving 11 bases between the germline ends. Looked up from germline, CDR1 is LNHNV and CDR2 is YYDKDF (reference sequence).

In its sample, this clone was seen once. The chain links TRBV6-4 to TRBJ1-2, with 8 bases matching TRBD1. CDR3 size: 14 residues. After removal of 5 bases from V and 7 bases from J, the junction contained 9 bases not matched to a gene. Germline V gene data show CDR1 as MRHNA and CDR2 as SNTAGT. The CDR3 loop is CASSNEQGGGGYTF. Here the CDR3 DNA reads TGTGCCAGCAGTAACGAACAGGGGGGAGGTGGCTACACCTTC.

The chain carries TRBV5-1 and TRBJ1-2, with 8 bases that match TRBD1. From germline, CDR1 is SGHRS and CDR2 YFSETQ. CDR3 length: 18 amino acids. After removal of 0 bases from V and 6 bases from J, the junction contained 16 bases not matched to a gene. The CDR3 nucleotides read TGCGCCAGCAGCTTGGAAATGCCCCAGACAGGGGCTGGAGATGGCTACACCTTC. Translating it yields CASSLEMPQTGAGDGYTF.

J is TRBJ1-3 and V is TRBV9; no clear D. The length of the CDR3 is 13 residues. The germline V gene encodes CDR1 SGDLS and CDR2 YYNGEE. V was clipped by 4 bases and J by 3 bases, with 8 bases between them. Here the CDR3 DNA reads TGTGCCAGCAGCCGGGATCGTGGAAACACCATATATTTT. It codes for CASSRDRGNTIYF.

CDR3 sequence reads: CASYLLQSSYEQYF. Here the CDR3 DNA reads TGTGCCAGCTACCTCCTACAGAGCTCCTACGAGCAGTACTTC. The chain links TRBV25-1 to TRBJ2-7; D remains ambiguous. V dropped 8 bases and J dropped 0 bases, with 14 bases sitting between them. The length of the CDR3 is 14 residues. Germline assignment: CDR1 MGHDK and CDR2 SYGVNS.

This rearrangement joins TRBV6-6 to TRBJ1-3, with 7 bases fitting TRBD1. The CDR3 sequence is 15 residues long. The germline V gene encodes CDR1 MNHNY and CDR2 SVGAGI (reference sequence). With V trimmed by 8 bases and J by 0 bases, 7 bases remained unmatched. The CDR3 DNA reads as TGTGCCAGCCACTCAGGACAGGCCTCTGGAAACACCATATATTTT. It specifies CASHSGQASGNTIYF.

This clone appeared once. The chain recombines TRBV5-1 with TRBJ2-1; TRBD2 matches at 13 bases. This CDR3 has 16 residues. Per germline, CDR1 SGHRS and CDR2 YFSETQ. The junction had 7 bases not matched to a gene; V was cut back by 4 bases and J by 6 bases. CDR3 protein: CASSLPGTSGVNEQFF. CDR3 bases: TGCGCCAGCAGCCTACCGGGGACTAGCGGGGTCAATGAGCAGTTCTTC.

This chain uses TRBV27 with TRBJ2-7, with D possibly TRBD1 on 6 matching bases. The ends were cut back, 6 bases at V and 0 bases at J, with 15 bases in the middle. Germline V gene sequence: CDR1 MNHEY, CDR2 SMNVEV (reference sequence). This CDR3 comprises 15 residues. The CDR3 spells CASSPRDTSSYEQYF. The CDR3 DNA sequence: TGTGCCAGCAGCCCCCGGGACACCTCCTCCTACGAGCAGTACTTC.

This clone was counted once. The chain has TRBV20-1 and TRBJ2-1, with 9 bases that match TRBD2. The V gene end was trimmed by 4 bases and the J gene end by 12 bases; junction bases not matched to a gene: 4. Germline CDR1 and CDR2: DFQATT and SNEGSKA (reference sequence). This CDR3 is 11 amino acids long. Here the CDR3 DNA reads TGCAGTGCTAATCCGACTAGCGGGCAGTTCTTC. Its protein product is CSANPTSGQFF.

The rearrangement uses TRBV29-1 and TRBJ1-3, with 7 bases matching TRBD1. V lost 6 bases to trimming and J lost 0 bases; unmatched junction nucleotides: 5. CDR3 length: 14 amino acids. Germline V gene sequence: CDR1 SQVTM, CDR2 ANQGSEA. The DNA for the CDR3 is TGCAGCGTGAGGGACAGAAACTCTGGAAACACCATATATTTT. Translation gives CSVRDRNSGNTIYF.

This clone appeared a single time. V and J are TRBV29-1 and TRBJ2-7; 7 positions agree with TRBD2. In germline, CDR1 is SQVTM, CDR2 ANQGSEA. V was pared by 6 bases and J by 0 bases, with 8 bases of the junction left unmatched. The CDR3 runs 14 residues. The CDR3 region is CSVRAGMSSYEQYF. CDR3 DNA: TGCAGCGTCCGAGCGGGAATGAGCTCCTACGAGCAGTACTTC.

The chain is built from TRBV7-8 and TRBJ1-2; weak D call: TRBD1 (6 bases). V was cut by 1 base and J by 7 bases, with 10 bases left in between. The CDR3 contains 13 residues. Germline V lookup: CDR1 SGHVS, CDR2 FQNEAQ. This chain's CDR3 is CASSLEGRGGYTF. The CDR3 nucleotides read TGTGCCAGCAGCTTAGAAGGCAGGGGTGGCTACACCTTC.

J is TRBJ2-1 and V is TRBV25-1, with D possibly matching TRBD2 (7 bases). V lost 7 bases and J 9 bases, leaving 16 bases between the germline ends. The CDR3 length is 13 residues. The germline V gene has CDR1 MGHDK and CDR2 SYGVNS. The CDR3 bases are TGTGCCAGCACCCGAAGAGGGGGGGGTGAGCAGTTCTTC. Translating gives CASTRRGGGEQFF.

Only a few counts were recorded for this clone. The V call is TRBV6-5, the J call TRBJ2-7, with 7 bases lining up with TRBD1. Germline CDR1 is MNHEY and CDR2 is SVGAGI. Trimming took 0 bases from V and 5 from J; bases not matched to a gene: 7. The CDR3 spans 15 residues. CDR3: CASSYSRDRVNEQYF. In nucleotides, the CDR3 is TGTGCCAGCAGTTACTCTAGAGACAGGGTCAACGAGCAGTACTTC.

The rearrangement links TRBV11-2 to TRBJ2-7, with 12 bases fitting TRBD2. V gave up 5 bases and J gave up 7 bases; unmatched junction bases: 9. CDR1 and CDR2 (germline): SGHAT, FQNNGV. The CDR3 extends over 15 amino acids. CDR3: CASSPLAGGPGEQYF. The CDR3 region has the DNA TGTGCCAGCAGCCCCCTAGCGGGAGGGCCAGGGGAGCAGTACTTC.

The V and J genes are TRBV29-1 and TRBJ2-1; 14 positions agree with TRBD2. This CDR3 is built from 14 residues. Per germline, CDR1 SQVTM and CDR2 ANQGSEA. V dropped 7 bases and J dropped 9; count of bases not matched to a gene: 8. The CDR3 sequence is CSAWGTSGSVEQFF. The CDR3 DNA follows: TGCAGCGCCTGGGGGACTAGCGGGAGTGTTGAGCAGTTCTTC.

The chain employs TRBV18 and TRBJ2-7; D gene ambiguous. CDR1 KGHSH and CDR2 LQKENI come from the germline V gene. Trimming left V 2 bases short and J 1 base short, with 9 bases between. The CDR3 sequence is 14 residues long. The CDR3 region has the DNA TGTGCCAGCTCACCAGGAAGGCGGTCCTACGAGCAGTACTTC. It translates to CASSPGRRSYEQYF.

The chain uses TRBV4-2 and TRBJ2-2, with D perhaps matching TRBD1 (6 bases). The V end was cut by 4 bases, the J end by 2 bases, with 14 bases between. Germline lookup yields CDR1 LGHNA and CDR2 YNFKEQ. This CDR3 comprises 16 residues. The DNA for the CDR3 is TGTGCCAGCAGCCCCTCCCAGGGGCGTAACACCGGGGAGCTGTTTTTT. As protein: CASSPSQGRNTGELFF.

Only one count was recorded for this clone. The gene calls are TRBV19 and TRBJ1-5; D remains ambiguous. Germline values: CDR1 LNHDA, CDR2 SQIVND (reference sequence). This CDR3 is 13 amino acids long. V lost 5 bases to trimming and J lost 2 bases, with 7 bases between them. The chain's CDR3 is CASSLQGNQPQHF. The CDR3 region has the DNA TGTGCCAGTAGTTTGCAGGGCAATCAGCCCCAGCATTTT.